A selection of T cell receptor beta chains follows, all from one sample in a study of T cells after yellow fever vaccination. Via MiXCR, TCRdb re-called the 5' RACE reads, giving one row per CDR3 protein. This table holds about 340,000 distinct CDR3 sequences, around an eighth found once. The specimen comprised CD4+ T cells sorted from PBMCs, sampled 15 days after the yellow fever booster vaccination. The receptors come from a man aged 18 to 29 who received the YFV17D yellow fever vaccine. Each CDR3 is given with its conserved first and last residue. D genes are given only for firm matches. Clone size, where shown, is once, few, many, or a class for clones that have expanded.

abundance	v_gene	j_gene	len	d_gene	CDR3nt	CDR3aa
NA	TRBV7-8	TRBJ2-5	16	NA	TGTGCCAGCAGCTTAGCGCGGCTAGCGTTGGAAGAGACCCAGTACTTC	CASSLARLALEETQYF
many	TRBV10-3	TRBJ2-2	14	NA	TGTGCCATCAGTGCGCAGGGAGTGAACGGGGAGCTGTTTTTT	CAISAQGVNGELFF
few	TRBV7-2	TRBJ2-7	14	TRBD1	TGTGCCAGCAGCTTTTGGACAGGGAGCCACGAGCAGTACTTC	CASSFWTGSHEQYF
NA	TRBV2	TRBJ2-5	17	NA	TGTGCCAGCATAAGGGCGAAGGGGTCCGGTATTGGGGAGACCCAGTACTTC	CASIRAKGSGIGETQYF
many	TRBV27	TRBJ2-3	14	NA	TGTGCCAGCAGGATGGGCAGGAGGACAGATACGCAGTATTTT	CASRMGRRTDTQYF
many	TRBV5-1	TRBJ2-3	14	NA	TGCGCCAGCAGCTGGGGGGCCGGGACAGATACGCAGTATTTT	CASSWGAGTDTQYF
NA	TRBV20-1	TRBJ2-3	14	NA	TGCAGTGCGGCCGGGACTTGGGGCACAGATACGCAGTATTTT	CSAAGTWGTDTQYF
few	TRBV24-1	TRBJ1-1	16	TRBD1	TGTGCCACCAGTGATCCGCGGACAGGGCAGGACACTGAAGCTTTCTTT	CATSDPRTGQDTEAFF
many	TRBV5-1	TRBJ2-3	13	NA	TGCGCCAGCAGCTGGGATTCCCCAGATACGCAGTATTTT	CASSWDSPDTQYF
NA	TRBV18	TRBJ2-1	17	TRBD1	TGTGCCAGCTCACCACCTGGACAGGGGGTCACCTACAATGAGCAGTTCTTC	CASSPPGQGVTYNEQFF
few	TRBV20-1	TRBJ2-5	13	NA	TGCAGTGCCTTAGGACGTTACCAAGAGACCCAGTACTTC	CSALGRYQETQYF
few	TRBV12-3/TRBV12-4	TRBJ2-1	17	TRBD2	TGTGCCAGCAGTTTAAACGTGGCGGGAGCGGGGTACAATGAGCAGTTCTTC	CASSLNVAGAGYNEQFF
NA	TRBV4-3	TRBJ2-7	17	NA	TGCGCCAGCAGCCAAGATGGGGTCGGCCGGGAACGGGGCGAGCAGTACTTC	CASSQDGVGRERGEQYF
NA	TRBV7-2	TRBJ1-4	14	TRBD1	TGTGCCAGCAGCTTAGCCCCAGTGACAGGGGTTCGATTTTTT	CASSLAPVTGVRFF
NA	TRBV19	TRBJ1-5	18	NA	TGTGCCAGTAAAAAGGGGGGATTACAGGACTCTCGCAATCAGCCCCAGCATTTT	CASKKGGLQDSRNQPQHF